A selection of T cell receptor beta chains follows, all from one sample in a study of Ad26.COV2.S vaccination and SARS-CoV-2 variants. Sequencing used immunoSEQ multiplex PCR; TCRdb keeps in-frame clones, though not all of them. In the table there are hundreds of thousands of clones, 89% of which are singletons. The starting material was peripheral blood, obtained in a trial of Ad26.COV2.S vaccine versus placebo. The receptors were sampled from a person aged 18 to 65 who received the Ad26.COV2.S COVID-19 vaccine or a placebo. CDR3s include the opening cysteine and the closing phenylalanine or tryptophan. A D gene is named only where the DNA matches it firmly. Size values are once, few and many counts, or a class for expanded clones, and some rows have none.

V,D,J,size,DNA,CDR3
TRBV6-2/TRBV6-3,TRBD1,TRBJ1-1,.,TGTGCCAGCAGCAAGAGGGGGCGCGGACCTGAAGCTTTCTTT,CASSKRGRGPEAFF
TRBV29-1,.,TRBJ1-5,.,TGCAGCGTTGGAGAGGGCAATCAGCCCCAGCATTTT,CSVGEGNQPQHF
TRBV6-7,.,TRBJ2-7,.,TGTGCCAGCACCAACCGCATGGGGGCCTATTGGGTCTACGAGCAGTACTTC,CASTNRMGAYWVYEQYF
TRBV19,.,TRBJ2-6,.,TGTGCCAGTAGTATAGGAGGATTTTTCTCTGGGGCCAACGTCCTGACTTTC,CASSIGGFFSGANVLTF
TRBV5-1,TRBD1,TRBJ1-1,.,TGCGCCAGCAGCACGGGACAGACTATGAACACTGAAGCTTTCTTT,CASSTGQTMNTEAFF
TRBV7-8,TRBD1,TRBJ1-5,few,TGTGCCAGCAGCTTATTAGACAGGGGAGTATTGAGCAATCAGCCCCAGCATTTT,CASSLLDRGVLSNQPQHF
TRBV10-3,TRBD2,TRBJ2-1,.,TGTGCCATCAATCCGGGACTAGCGGGAGTTGAGCAGTTCTTC,CAINPGLAGVEQFF
TRBV4-3,TRBD2,TRBJ2-7,.,TGCGCCAGCAGCCAAGATTCGGGAGGAACCTACGAGCAGTACTTC,CASSQDSGGTYEQYF
TRBV11-2,.,TRBJ2-5,.,TGTGCCAGCAGCTTAGCTTACAAAGAGACCCAGTACTTC,CASSLAYKETQYF
TRBV24-1,.,TRBJ2-2,once,TGTGCCACCACCGGAGGTCCGGCAGTCGGGACCGGGGAGCTGTTTTTT,CATTGGPAVGTGELFF
TRBV5-6,.,TRBJ1-1,.,TGTGCCAGCAGCCGCAGGCTCATGAACACTGAAGCTTTCTTT,CASSRRLMNTEAFF
TRBV10-3,TRBD1,TRBJ2-1,.,TGTGCCTCGGAAAAGGGGGCAGATACCGGGAATGAGCAGTTCTTC,CASEKGADTGNEQFF
TRBV7-2,.,TRBJ2-5,.,TGTGCCAGCAGCTTAGTGGGCGGGCAGGGGACCCAGTACTTC,CASSLVGGQGTQYF
TRBV10-3,.,TRBJ2-7,once,TGTGCCATCAGTGGGAACCAGGGTTACGAGCAGTACTTC,CAISGNQGYEQYF
TRBV7-2,.,TRBJ2-6,.,TGTGCCAGCAGCTTGTCGGAGGAGTCTGGGGCCAACGTCCTGACTTTC,CASSLSEESGANVLTF
TRBV7-9,.,TRBJ2-4,.,TGTGCCAGCAGCTTACGGAGGGACATTCAGTACTTC,CASSLRRDIQYF